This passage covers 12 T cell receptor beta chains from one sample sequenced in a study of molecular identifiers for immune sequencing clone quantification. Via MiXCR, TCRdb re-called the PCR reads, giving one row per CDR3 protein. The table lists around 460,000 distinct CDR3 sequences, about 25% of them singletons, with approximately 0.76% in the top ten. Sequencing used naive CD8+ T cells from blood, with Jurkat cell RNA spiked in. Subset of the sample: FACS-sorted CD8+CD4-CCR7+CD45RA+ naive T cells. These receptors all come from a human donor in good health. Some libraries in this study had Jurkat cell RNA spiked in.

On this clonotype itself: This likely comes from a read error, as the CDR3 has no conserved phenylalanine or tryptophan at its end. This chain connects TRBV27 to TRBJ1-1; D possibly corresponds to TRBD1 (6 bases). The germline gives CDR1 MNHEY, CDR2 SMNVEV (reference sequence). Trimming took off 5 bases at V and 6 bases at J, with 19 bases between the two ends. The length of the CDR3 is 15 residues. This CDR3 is CASSPLGGGIAEAFL. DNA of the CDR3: TGTGCCAGCAGTCCGCTCGGGGGCGGGATCGCTGAAGCTTTCCTT.

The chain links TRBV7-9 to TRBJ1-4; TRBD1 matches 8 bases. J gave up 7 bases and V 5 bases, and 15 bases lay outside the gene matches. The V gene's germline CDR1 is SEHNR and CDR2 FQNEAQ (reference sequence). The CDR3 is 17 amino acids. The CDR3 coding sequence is TGTGCCAGCAGCGGTATAAAGCAGGGGGCTCGTGGTGAAAAACTGTTTTTT. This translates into CASSGIKQGARGEKLFF.

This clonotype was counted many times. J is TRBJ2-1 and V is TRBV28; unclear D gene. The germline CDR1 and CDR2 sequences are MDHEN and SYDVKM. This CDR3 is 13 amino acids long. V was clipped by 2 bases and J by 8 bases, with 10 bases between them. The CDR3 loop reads CASSLSSGDEQFF. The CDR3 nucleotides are TGTGCCAGCAGTTTAAGTTCTGGGGATGAGCAGTTCTTC.

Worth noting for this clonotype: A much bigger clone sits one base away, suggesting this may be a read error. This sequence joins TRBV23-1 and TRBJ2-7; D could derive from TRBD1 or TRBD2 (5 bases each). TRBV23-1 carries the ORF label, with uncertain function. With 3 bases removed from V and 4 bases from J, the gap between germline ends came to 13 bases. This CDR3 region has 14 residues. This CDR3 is CASSQRGRRYEQYF. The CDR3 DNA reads TGCGCCAGCAGTCAGAGGGGCAGGAGGTACGAGCAGTACTTC.

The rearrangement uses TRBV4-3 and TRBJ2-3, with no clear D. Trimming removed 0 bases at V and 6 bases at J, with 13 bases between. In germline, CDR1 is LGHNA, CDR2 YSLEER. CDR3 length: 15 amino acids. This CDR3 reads CASSQESGQPDTQYF. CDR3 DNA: TGCGCCAGCAGCCAAGAATCCGGGCAGCCGGATACGCAGTATTTT.

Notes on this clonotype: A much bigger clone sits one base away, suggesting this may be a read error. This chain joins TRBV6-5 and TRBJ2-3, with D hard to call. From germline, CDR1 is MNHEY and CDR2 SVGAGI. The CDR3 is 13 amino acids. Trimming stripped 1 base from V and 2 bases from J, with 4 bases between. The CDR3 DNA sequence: TGTGCCAGCAGTTACTATTACACAGATACGCAGTATTTT. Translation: CASSYYYTDTQYF.

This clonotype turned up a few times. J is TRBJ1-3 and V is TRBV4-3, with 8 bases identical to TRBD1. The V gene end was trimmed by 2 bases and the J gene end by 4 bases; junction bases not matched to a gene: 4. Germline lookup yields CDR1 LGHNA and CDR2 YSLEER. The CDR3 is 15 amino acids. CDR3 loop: CASSQYRGKGNTIYF. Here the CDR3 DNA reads TGCGCCAGCAGCCAATACAGGGGGAAAGGAAACACCATATATTTT.

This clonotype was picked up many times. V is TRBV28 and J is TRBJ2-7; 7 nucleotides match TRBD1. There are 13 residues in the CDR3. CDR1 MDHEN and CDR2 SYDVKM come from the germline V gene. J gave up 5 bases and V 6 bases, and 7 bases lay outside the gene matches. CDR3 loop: CASSPSQGDEQYF. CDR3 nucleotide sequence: TGTGCCAGCAGCCCCTCCCAGGGGGACGAGCAGTACTTC. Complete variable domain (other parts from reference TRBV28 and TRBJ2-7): DVKVTQSSRYLVKRTGEKVFLECVQDMDHENMFWYRQDPGLGLRLIYFSYDVKMKEKGDIPEGYSVSREKKERFSLILESASTNQTSMYLCASSPSQGDEQYFGPGTRLTVT.

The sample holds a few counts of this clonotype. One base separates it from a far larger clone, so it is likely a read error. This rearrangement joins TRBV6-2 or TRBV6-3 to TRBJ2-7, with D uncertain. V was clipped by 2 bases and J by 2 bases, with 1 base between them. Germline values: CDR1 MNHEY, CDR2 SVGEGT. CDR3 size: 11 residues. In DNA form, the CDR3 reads TGTGCCAGCAGTTACACCTACGAGCAGTACTTC. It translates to CASSYTYEQYF.

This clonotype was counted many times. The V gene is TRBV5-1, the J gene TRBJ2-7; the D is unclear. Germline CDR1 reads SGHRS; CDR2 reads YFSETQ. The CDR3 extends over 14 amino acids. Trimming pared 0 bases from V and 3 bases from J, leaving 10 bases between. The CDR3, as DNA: TGCGCCAGCAGCTTGGCCCCAGAGTACTACGAGCAGTACTTC. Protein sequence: CASSLAPEYYEQYF.

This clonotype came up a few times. CDR3 loop: CAWMRVAGDTDTQYF. The DNA of the CDR3 is TGTGCCTGGATGAGGGTAGCGGGGGACACAGATACGCAGTATTTT. The V gene is TRBV30, the J gene TRBJ2-3; 9 bases match TRBD2. This CDR3 has 15 residues. CDR1 is GTSNPN and CDR2 is SVGIG in the germline V gene (reference sequence). V was pared by 4 bases and J by 2 bases, with 7 bases of the junction left unmatched. Using reference TRBV30 and TRBJ2-3 for the parts outside the CDR3, the full variable domain is SQTIHQWPATLVQPVGSPLSLECTVEGTSNPNLYWYRQAAGRGLQLLFYSVGIGQISSEVPQNLSASRPQDRQFILSSKKLLLSDSGFYLCAWMRVAGDTDTQYFGPGTRLTVL.

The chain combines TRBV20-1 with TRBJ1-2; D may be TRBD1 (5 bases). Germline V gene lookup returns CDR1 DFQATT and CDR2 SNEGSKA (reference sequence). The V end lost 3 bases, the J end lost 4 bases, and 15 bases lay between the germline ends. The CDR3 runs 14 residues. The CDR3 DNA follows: TGCAGTGCTAGGATTCTCGGGGGTAGCTATGGCTACACCTTC. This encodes CSARILGGSYGYTF.